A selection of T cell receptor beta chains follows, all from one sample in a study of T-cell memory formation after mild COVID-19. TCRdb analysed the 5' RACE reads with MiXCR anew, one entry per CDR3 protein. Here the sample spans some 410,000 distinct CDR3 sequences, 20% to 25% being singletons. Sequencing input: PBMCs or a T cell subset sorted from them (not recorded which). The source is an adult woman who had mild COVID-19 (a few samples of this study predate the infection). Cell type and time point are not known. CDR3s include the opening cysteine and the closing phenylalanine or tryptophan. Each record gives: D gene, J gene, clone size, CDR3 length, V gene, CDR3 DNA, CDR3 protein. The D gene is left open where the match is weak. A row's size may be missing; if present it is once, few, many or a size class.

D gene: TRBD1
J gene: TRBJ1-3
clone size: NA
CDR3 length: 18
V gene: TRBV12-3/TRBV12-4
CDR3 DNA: TGTGCCAGCAGTTTAACCTGGGACAGGGGGAAGGCTGGAAACACCATATATTTT
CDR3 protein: CASSLTWDRGKAGNTIYF

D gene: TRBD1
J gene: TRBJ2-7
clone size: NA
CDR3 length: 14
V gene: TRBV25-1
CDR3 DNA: TGTGCCAGCAGTCTGACAGGGACACTGTACGAGCAGTACTTC
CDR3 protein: CASSLTGTLYEQYF

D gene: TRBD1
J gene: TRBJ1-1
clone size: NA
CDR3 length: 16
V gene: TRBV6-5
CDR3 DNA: TGTGCCAGCAGCCAACGCACAGGGGGCAAGAACACTGAAGCTTTCTTT
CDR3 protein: CASSQRTGGKNTEAFF

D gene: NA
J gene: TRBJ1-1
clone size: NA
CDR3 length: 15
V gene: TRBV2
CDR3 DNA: TGTGCCAGCAATGACGGACAGACCCTTAACACTGAAGCTTTCTTT
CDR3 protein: CASNDGQTLNTEAFF

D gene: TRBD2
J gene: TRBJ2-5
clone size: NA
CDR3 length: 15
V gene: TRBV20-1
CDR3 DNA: TGCAGTGCTACCCGGGGGGGGTCGAGCATGGGGACCCAGTACTTC
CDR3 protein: CSATRGGSSMGTQYF

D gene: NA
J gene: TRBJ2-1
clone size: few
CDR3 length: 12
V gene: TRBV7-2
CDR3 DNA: TGTGCCAGCAGCCCCCGTGGAGGGGTACTGTTCTTC
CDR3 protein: CASSPRGGVLFF

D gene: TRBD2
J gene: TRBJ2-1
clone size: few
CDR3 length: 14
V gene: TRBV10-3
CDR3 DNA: TGTGCCACCGCGACTAGCGGGGTCGTCGATGAGCAGTTCTTC
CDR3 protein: CATATSGVVDEQFF

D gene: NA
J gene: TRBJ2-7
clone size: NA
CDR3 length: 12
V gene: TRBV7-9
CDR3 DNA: TGTGCCAGCAGCTCCGTCTTCTACGAGCAGTACTTC
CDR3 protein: CASSSVFYEQYF

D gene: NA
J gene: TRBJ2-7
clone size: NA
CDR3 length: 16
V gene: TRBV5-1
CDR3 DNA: TGCGCCAGCAGCCAAACTCTGGGAACAGGGATCCACGAGCAGTACTTC
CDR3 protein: CASSQTLGTGIHEQYF

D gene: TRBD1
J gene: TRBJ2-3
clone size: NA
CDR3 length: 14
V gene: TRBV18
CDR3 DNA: TGTGCCAGCTCACTTGACAGGGGCGCAGATACGCAGTATTTT
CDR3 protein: CASSLDRGADTQYF

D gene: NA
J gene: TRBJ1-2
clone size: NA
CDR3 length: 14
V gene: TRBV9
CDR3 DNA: TGTGCCAGCAGCGTAATCCCAGGGGACTATGGCTACACCTTC
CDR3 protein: CASSVIPGDYGYTF

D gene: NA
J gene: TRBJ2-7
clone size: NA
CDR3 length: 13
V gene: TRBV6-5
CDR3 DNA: TGTGCCAGCACCCAAGGGACATCCTACGAGCAGTACTTC
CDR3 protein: CASTQGTSYEQYF

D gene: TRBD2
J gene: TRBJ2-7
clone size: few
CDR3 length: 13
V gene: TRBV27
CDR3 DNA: TGTGCCAGCAGTTTCCGGGGGGGATACGAGCAGTACTTC
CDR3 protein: CASSFRGGYEQYF

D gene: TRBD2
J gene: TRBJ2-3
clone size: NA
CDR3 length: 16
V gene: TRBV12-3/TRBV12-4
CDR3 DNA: TGTGCCAGCAGTTCCCCTATAGCGGGAGTAGGTGATACGCAGTATTTT
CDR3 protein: CASSSPIAGVGDTQYF

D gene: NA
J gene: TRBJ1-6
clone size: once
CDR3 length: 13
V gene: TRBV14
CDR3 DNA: TGTGCCAGCAGCACCCAACAGAATTCACCCCTCCACTTT
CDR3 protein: CASSTQQNSPLHF

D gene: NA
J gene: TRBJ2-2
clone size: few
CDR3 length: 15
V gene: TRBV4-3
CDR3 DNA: TGCGCCAGCAGCCAAGATCTTTTAGGGGCCGGGGAGCTGTTTTTT
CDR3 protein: CASSQDLLGAGELFF

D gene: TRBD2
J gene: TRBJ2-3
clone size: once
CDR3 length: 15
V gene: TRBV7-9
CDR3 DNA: TGTGCCAGCAGATCGATAGCGGGGTACACAGATACGCAGTATTTT
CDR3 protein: CASRSIAGYTDTQYF

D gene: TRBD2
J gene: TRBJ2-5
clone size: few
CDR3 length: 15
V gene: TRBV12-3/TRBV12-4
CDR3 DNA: TGTGCCAGCAGTTTAAGTCCAGCGGGAGAGGAGACCCAGTACTTC
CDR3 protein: CASSLSPAGEETQYF

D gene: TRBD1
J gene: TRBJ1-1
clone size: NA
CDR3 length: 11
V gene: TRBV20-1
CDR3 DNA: TGCAGTGCCGAGACAGGGGAGGTAGCTTTCTTT
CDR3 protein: CSAETGEVAFF

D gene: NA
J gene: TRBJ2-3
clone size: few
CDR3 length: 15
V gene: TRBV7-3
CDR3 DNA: TGTGCCAGCAGCCCCCAGGGCTACCGCACAGATACGCAGTATTTT
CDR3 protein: CASSPQGYRTDTQYF

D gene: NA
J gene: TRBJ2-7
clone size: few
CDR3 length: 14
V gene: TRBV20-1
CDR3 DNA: TGCAGTGCTAGCGCCCCGGGAGTAGGCTACGAGCAGTACTTC
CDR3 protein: CSASAPGVGYEQYF

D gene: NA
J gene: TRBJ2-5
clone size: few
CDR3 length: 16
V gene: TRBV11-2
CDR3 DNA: TGTGCCAGCAGCCCCATCTCGGCCAGGGTAGGAGAGACCCAGTACTTC
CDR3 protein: CASSPISARVGETQYF

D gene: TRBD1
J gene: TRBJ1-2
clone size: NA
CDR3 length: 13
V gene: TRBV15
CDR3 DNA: TGTGCCACCAGCATGACAGGGGGTTCTGGCTACACCTTC
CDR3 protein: CATSMTGGSGYTF

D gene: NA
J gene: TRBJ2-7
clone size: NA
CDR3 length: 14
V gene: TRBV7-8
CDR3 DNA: TGTGCCAGCAGCCAATTGACAAAGCCCTACGAGCAGTACTTC
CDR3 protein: CASSQLTKPYEQYF

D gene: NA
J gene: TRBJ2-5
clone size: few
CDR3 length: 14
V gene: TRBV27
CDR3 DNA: TGTGCCAGCAGTTTATATCGGGGCTCGGAGACCCAGTACTTC
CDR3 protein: CASSLYRGSETQYF

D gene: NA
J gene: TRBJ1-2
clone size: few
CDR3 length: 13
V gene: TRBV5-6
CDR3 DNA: TGTGCCAGCAGCTCCGACAGGCTCTATGGCTACACCTTC
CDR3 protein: CASSSDRLYGYTF

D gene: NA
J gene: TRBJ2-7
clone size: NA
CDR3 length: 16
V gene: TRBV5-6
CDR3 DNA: TGTGCCAGCAGCCAAATTAGCGCCAACGCGTTTTACGAGCAGTACTTC
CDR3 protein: CASSQISANAFYEQYF

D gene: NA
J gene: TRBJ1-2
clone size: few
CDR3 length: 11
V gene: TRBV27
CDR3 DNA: TGTGCCAGTGGCAGTTCATACGGCTACACCTTC
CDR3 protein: CASGSSYGYTF

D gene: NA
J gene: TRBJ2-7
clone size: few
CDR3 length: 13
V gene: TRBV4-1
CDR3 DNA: TGCGCCAGCAGCAAAGTCTTAGGGGAAGAGCAGTACTTC
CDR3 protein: CASSKVLGEEQYF

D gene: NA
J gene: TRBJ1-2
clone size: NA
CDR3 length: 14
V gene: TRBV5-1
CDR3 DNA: TGCGCCAGCAGCTTCAACGTAGGAAACTATGGCTACACCTTC
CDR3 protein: CASSFNVGNYGYTF

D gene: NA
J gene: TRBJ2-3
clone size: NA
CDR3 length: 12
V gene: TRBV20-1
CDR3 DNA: TGCAGTGCAACAAGTAGCACAGAGACGCAGTATTTT
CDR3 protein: CSATSSTETQYF

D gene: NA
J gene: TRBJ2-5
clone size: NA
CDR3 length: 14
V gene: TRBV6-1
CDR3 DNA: TGTGCCAGCAGCAGGGGACGAAGCCAAGAGACCCAGTACTTC
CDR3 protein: CASSRGRSQETQYF

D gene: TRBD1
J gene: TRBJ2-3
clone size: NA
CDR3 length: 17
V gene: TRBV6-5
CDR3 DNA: TGTGCCAGCAGAGCAGCCGGGACAGGGCGCGGCACAGATACGCAGTATTTT
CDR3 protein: CASRAAGTGRGTDTQYF

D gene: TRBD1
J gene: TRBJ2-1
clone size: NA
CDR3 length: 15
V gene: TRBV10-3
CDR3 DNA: TGTGCCATCAGTGTCGGGGACAGGGGGCACAATGAGCAGTTCTTC
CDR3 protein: CAISVGDRGHNEQFF

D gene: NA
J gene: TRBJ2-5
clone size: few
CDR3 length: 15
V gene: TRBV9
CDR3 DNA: TGTGCCAGCAGCGGATCCCCAACGGGTGGGGAGACCCAGTACTTC
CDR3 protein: CASSGSPTGGETQYF

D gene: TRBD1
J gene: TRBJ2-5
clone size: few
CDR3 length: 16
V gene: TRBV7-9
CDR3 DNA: TGTGCCAGCAGCAGCCGGGACAGGGGGGAGCAAGAGACCCAGTACTTC
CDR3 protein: CASSSRDRGEQETQYF

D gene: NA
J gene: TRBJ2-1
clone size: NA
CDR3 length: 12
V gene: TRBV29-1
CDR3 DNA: TGCAGCGCGAGCGACAGGTACAATGAGCAGTTCTTC
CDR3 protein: CSASDRYNEQFF

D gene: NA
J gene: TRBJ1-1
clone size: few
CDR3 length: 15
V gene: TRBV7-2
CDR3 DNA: TGTGCCAGCGCCCGGGCAGGGATGATGAACACTGAAGCTTTCTTT
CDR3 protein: CASARAGMMNTEAFF

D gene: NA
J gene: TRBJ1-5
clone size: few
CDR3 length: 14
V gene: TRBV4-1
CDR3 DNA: TGCGCCAGCAGCCAAGCAGGGCTAGGTCAGCCCCAGCATTTT
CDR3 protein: CASSQAGLGQPQHF

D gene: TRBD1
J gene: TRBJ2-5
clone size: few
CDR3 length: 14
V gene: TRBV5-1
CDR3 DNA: TGCGCCAGCAGCTTACAGGGGTACCAAGAGACCCAGTACTTC
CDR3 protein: CASSLQGYQETQYF

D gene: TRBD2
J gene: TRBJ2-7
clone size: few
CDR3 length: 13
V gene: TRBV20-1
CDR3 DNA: TGCAGTGCCCAGAGCGGGAGCTCCTACGAGCAGTACTTC
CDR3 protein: CSAQSGSSYEQYF

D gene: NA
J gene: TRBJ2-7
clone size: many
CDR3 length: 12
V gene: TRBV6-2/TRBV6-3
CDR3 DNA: TGTGCCAGCAGTATCGACCGGTACGAGCAGTACTTC
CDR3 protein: CASSIDRYEQYF

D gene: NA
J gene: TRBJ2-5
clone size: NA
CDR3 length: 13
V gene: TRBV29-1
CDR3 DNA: TGCAGCGTTGGCGCCGGGGTTGTAGAGACCCAGTACTTC
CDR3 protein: CSVGAGVVETQYF

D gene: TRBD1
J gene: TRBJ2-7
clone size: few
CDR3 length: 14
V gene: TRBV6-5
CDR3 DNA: TGTGCCAGCAGTTACGTTCAGGGGGCGAGGGAGCAGTACTTC
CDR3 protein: CASSYVQGAREQYF

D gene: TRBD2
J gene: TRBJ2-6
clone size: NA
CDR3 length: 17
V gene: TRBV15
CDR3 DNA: TGTGCCACCAGCAGAGATCCGGGGGGGCTAGGGGCCAACGTCCTGACTTTC
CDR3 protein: CATSRDPGGLGANVLTF

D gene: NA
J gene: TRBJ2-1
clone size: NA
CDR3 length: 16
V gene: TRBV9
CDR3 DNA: TGTGCCAGCAGCGTGATTGGGGTGGGGGTTCGGAATGAGCAGTTCTTC
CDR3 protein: CASSVIGVGVRNEQFF